Below, 5 T cell receptor beta chains from the same sample are listed, as sequenced in a study of early T cells in non-severe SARS-CoV-2 infection. TCRdb fed the 5' RACE reads into MiXCR, producing one record per CDR3 protein. The data contain about 71,000 distinct CDR3 sequences, over 10% of them singletons. The sample here was whole blood, taken at baseline. Source of these receptors: an adult who was a healthcare worker with PCR-confirmed SARS-CoV-2 infection or an uninfected control (not recorded which).

This clonotype was counted only a few times. The V call is TRBV6-6, the J call TRBJ2-3, with D possibly being TRBD2 (5 bases). With 8 bases removed from V and 2 bases from J, the gap between germline ends came to 11 bases. CDR3 length: 13 amino acids. Germline loops: CDR1 MNHNY, CDR2 SVGAGI (reference sequence). The CDR3 protein is CASAGGFTDTQYF. CDR3 bases: TGTGCCAGCGCGGGCGGGTTCACAGATACGCAGTATTTT.

This chain joins TRBV12-3 or TRBV12-4 and TRBJ2-2; D not certain. The length of the CDR3 is 12 residues. Trimming left V 2 bases short and J 5 bases short, with 3 bases between. The CDR3 is CASSLRTGELFF. The CDR3 DNA is TGTGCCAGCAGTTTAAGGACCGGGGAGCTGTTTTTT.

The V call is TRBV6-2 or TRBV6-3, the J call TRBJ2-7; possibly TRBD2 for D (5 bases). Trimming shortened V by 2 bases and J by 1 base, and 15 bases separated the two germline ends. CDR1 MNHEY and CDR2 SVGEGT come from the germline V gene. This CDR3 is built from 16 residues. The CDR3, as DNA: TGTGCCAGCAGTTACAAACGGGGTAAAGGGTCCTACGAGCAGTACTTC. Residues: CASSYKRGKGSYEQYF.

The chain links TRBV18 to TRBJ1-1, with D possibly TRBD1 on 6 matching bases. The CDR3 sequence is 18 residues long. In germline, CDR1 is KGHSH, CDR2 LQKENI. Deletions cut 2 bases from V and 0 bases from J, with 19 bases between. The CDR3 sequence is CASSPDQLLGQMNTEAFF. The CDR3, as DNA: TGTGCCAGCTCACCAGATCAGCTATTAGGACAGATGAACACTGAAGCTTTCTTT. Complete variable domain (other parts from reference TRBV18 and TRBJ1-1): NAGVMQNPRHLVRRRGQEARLRCSPMKGHSHVYWYRQLPEEGLKFMVYLQKENIIDESGMPKERFSAEFPKEGPSILRIQQVVRGDSAAYFCASSPDQLLGQMNTEAFFGQGTRLTVV.

This clonotype was recorded at least ten times. The chain joins TRBV5-6 to TRBJ2-3, with D possibly being TRBD2 (6 bases). V shed 2 bases and J shed 5 bases, with 15 bases lying between them. CDR3 length equals 15 residues. CDR1 and CDR2 from the germline V gene are SGHDT and YYEEEE. CDR3 DNA: TGTGCCAGCAGCTTTACGTCACCCGGGGGAGATACGCAGTATTTT. This codes for CASSFTSPGGDTQYF.